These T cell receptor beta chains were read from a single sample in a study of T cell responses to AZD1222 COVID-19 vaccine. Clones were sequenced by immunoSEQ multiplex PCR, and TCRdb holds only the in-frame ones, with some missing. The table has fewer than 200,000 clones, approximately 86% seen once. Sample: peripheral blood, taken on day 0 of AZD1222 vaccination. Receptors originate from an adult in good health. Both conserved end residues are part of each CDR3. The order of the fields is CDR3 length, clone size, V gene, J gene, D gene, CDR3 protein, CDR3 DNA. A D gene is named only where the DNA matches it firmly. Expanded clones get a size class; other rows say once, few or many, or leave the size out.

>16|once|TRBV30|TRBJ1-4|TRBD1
CAWSSPGTVGNEKLFF
TGTGCCTGGAGTTCCCCCGGGACAGTCGGTAATGAAAAACTGTTTTTT
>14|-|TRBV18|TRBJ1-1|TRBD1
CASSAVRGWTEAFF
TGTGCCAGCTCAGCGGTCAGGGGGTGGACTGAAGCTTTCTTT
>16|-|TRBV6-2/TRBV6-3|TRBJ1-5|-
CASSTGFPGGNQPQHF
TGTGCCAGCAGCACAGGATTCCCCGGGGGCAATCAGCCCCAGCATTTT
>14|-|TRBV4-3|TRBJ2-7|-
CASSQGLETYEQYF
TGCGCCAGCAGCCAAGGACTCGAAACCTACGAGCAGTACTTC
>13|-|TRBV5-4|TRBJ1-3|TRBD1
CASNDRDGNTIYF
TGTGCCAGCAACGACAGGGATGGAAACACCATATATTTT
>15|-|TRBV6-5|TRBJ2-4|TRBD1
CASRQQGAAKNIQYF
TGTGCCAGCAGACAACAGGGGGCAGCCAAAAACATTCAGTACTTC
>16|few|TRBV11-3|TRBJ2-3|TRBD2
CASSLVTGTSADTQYF
TGTGCCAGCAGCTTAGTTACCGGGACTAGTGCAGATACGCAGTATTTT
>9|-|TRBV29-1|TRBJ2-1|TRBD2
CSGGGEQFF
TGCAGCGGCGGGGGGGAGCAGTTCTTC
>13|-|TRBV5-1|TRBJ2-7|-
CASRVGQPDEQYF
TGCGCCAGCAGAGTAGGACAGCCGGACGAGCAGTACTTC
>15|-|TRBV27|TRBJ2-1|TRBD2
CASSFVGGSYNEQFF
TGTGCCAGCAGTTTTGTGGGAGGGTCCTACAATGAGCAGTTCTTC
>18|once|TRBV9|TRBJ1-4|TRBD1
CASSVELDRGTTNEKLFF
TGTGCCAGCAGCGTAGAGTTGGACAGGGGGACAACTAATGAAAAACTGTTTTTT
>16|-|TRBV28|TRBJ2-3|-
CASSFQEQEGTDTQYF
TGTGCCAGCAGTTTTCAAGAGCAGGAGGGCACAGATACGCAGTATTTT
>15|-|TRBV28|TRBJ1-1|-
CASSFPERGATEAFF
TGTGCCAGCAGTTTCCCTGAGCGAGGGGCCACTGAAGCTTTCTTT
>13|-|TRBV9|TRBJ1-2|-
CASISSGEFRYTF
TGTGCCAGCATTTCCTCTGGCGAGTTTCGCTACACCTTC
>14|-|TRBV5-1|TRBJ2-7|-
CASSPSSSSYEQYF
TGCGCCAGCAGCCCGTCTTCGAGCTCCTACGAGCAGTACTTC
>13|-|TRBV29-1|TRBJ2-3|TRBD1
CSVDRGRTDTQYF
TGCAGCGTGGACAGGGGGCGGACAGATACGCAGTATTTT
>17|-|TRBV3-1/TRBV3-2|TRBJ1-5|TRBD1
CASSQALSGGGNQPQHF
TGTGCCAGCAGCCAAGCACTTTCAGGGGGGGGCAATCAGCCCCAGCATTTT
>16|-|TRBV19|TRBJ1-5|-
CASSPSSPRRDQPQHF
TGTGCCAGTAGTCCCTCTTCCCCCCGACGGGATCAGCCCCAGCATTTT
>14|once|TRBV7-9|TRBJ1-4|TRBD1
CASSFFQGAEKLFF
TGTGCCAGCAGCTTTTTCCAGGGGGCTGAAAAACTGTTTTTT
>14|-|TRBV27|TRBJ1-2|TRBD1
CASSLSGQSPGYTF
TGTGCCAGCAGTTTATCGGGACAGAGTCCTGGCTACACCTTC
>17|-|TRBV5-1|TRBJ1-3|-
CASSFSPTTFSGNTIYF
TGCGCCAGCAGCTTTAGTCCTACTACCTTCTCTGGAAACACCATATATTTT
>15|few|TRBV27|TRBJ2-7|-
CASSFRATSSYEQYF
TGTGCCAGCAGTTTTAGGGCCACTAGCTCCTACGAGCAGTACTTC
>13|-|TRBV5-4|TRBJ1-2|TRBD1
CASSPTGNYGYTF
TGTGCCAGCAGCCCGACAGGGAACTATGGCTACACCTTC
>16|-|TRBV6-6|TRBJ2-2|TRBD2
CASSYTSGRNTGELFF
TGTGCCAGCAGTTATACTAGCGGGAGGAACACCGGGGAGCTGTTTTTT
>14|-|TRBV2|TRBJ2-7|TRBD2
CASTRAGPSYEQYF
TGTGCCAGCACCAGAGCGGGGCCCTCCTACGAGCAGTACTTC
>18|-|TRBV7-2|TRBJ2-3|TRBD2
CASSRLGVAGGPSDTQYF
TGTGCCAGCAGCCGGCTTGGGGTAGCGGGGGGGCCTTCAGATACGCAGTATTTT
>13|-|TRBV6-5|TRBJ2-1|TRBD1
CASSITGGNEQFF
TGTGCCAGCAGTATTACAGGGGGCAATGAGCAGTTCTTC
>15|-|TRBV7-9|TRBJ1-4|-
CASSSRAQRNEKLFF
TGTGCCAGCAGCTCCCGGGCACAAAGGAATGAAAAACTGTTTTTT
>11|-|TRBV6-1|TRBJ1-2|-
CASSEVYGYTF
TGTGCCAGCAGTGAAGTATATGGCTACACCTTC
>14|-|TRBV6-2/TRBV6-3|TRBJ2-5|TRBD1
CASSWTGSLETQYF
TGTGCCAGCAGTTGGACAGGGTCTCTAGAGACCCAGTACTTC
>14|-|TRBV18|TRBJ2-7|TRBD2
CASSPTSGSREQYF
TGTGCCAGCTCACCAACTAGCGGGAGCCGGGAACAGTACTTC
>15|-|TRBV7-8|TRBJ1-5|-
CASSLGAGSNQPQHF
TGTGCCAGCAGCTTAGGGGCAGGGAGCAATCAGCCCCAGCATTTT
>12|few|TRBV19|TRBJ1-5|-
CASSIGGQPQHF
TGTGCCAGTAGTATTGGGGGGCAGCCCCAGCATTTT
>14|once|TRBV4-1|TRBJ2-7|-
CASSQGVDSYEQYF
TGCGCCAGCAGCCAAGGGGTAGATTCCTACGAGCAGTACTTC
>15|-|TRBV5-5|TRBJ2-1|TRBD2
CASSWGTSGSNEQFF
TGTGCCAGCAGCTGGGGGACTAGCGGGAGCAATGAGCAGTTCTTC
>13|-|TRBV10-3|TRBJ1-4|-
CATPGRRAEKLFF
TGTGCCACCCCGGGACGTAGAGCCGAAAAACTGTTTTTT
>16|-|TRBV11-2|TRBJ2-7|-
CASSLLPGTGSYEQYF
TGTGCCAGCAGCTTACTCCCAGGGACTGGCTCCTACGAGCAGTACTTC
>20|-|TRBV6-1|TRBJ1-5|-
CASSEPTAGAYGYSNQPQHF
TGTGCCAGCAGTGAACCAACGGCAGGGGCTTATGGATATAGCAATCAGCCCCAGCATTTT
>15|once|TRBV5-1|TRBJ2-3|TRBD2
CASSLIAGSRDTQYF
TGCGCCAGCAGTTTGATAGCGGGATCGCGGGATACGCAGTATTTT
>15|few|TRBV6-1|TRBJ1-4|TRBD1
CASSEAQGANEKLFF
TGTGCCAGCAGTGAAGCGCAGGGGGCTAATGAAAAACTGTTTTTT
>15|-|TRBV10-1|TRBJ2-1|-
CASSEDQGSYNEQFF
TGCGCCAGCAGTGAAGACCAGGGTTCCTACAATGAGCAGTTCTTC
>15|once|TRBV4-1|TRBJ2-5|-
CASSREGLIQETQYF
TGCGCCAGCAGCCGAGAAGGACTGATCCAAGAGACCCAGTACTTC
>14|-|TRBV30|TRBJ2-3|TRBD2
CASLAGGRTDTQYF
TGTGCCTCCCTAGCGGGGGGCCGCACAGATACGCAGTATTTT
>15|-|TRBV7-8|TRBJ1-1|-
CASSAQQGWNTEAFF
TGTGCCAGCAGCGCCCAACAGGGTTGGAACACTGAAGCTTTCTTT
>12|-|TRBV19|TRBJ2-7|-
CASSGPSYEQYF
TGTGCCAGTAGTGGCCCTTCCTACGAGCAGTACTTC
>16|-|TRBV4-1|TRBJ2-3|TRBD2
CASSHPSGLAADTQYF
TGCGCCAGCAGCCATCCTTCGGGACTAGCTGCAGATACGCAGTATTTT
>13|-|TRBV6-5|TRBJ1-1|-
CASSSGQNTEAFF
TGTGCCAGCAGTTCCGGACAGAACACTGAAGCTTTCTTT
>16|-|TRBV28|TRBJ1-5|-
CASSTWGGFSNQPQHF
TGTGCCAGCAGTACGTGGGGTGGATTTAGCAATCAGCCCCAGCATTTT
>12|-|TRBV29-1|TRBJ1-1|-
CSAEAGDTEAFF
TGCAGCGCGGAGGCAGGAGACACTGAAGCTTTCTTT
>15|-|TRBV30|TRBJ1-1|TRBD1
CAWSRGAGGHPEAFF
TGTGCCTGGAGTCGAGGGGCAGGGGGCCATCCTGAAGCTTTCTTT
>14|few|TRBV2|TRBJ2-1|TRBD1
CASSEIRGQNEQFF
TGTGCCAGCAGTGAAATCAGGGGGCAGAATGAGCAGTTCTTC
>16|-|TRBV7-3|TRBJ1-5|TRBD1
CASSLRTGRSNQPQHF
TGTGCCAGCAGCTTAAGGACAGGCCGTAGCAATCAGCCCCAGCATTTT
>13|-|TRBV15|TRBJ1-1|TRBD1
CATRDRAYTEAFF
TGTGCCACCAGGGACAGGGCTTACACTGAAGCTTTCTTT
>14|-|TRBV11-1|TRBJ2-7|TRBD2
CASSLVGTSAEQYF
TGTGCCAGCAGCTTAGTAGGGACTAGCGCCGAGCAGTACTTC
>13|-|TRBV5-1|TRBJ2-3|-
CASSSGPADTQYF
TGCGCCAGCAGCTCGGGACCCGCGGATACGCAGTATTTT
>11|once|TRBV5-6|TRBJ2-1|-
CASSAGFEQFF
TGTGCCAGCAGCGCCGGCTTTGAGCAGTTCTTC
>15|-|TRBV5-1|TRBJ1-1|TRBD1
CASSLGTGGKAEAFF
TGCGCCAGCAGCTTAGGGACAGGGGGTAAGGCTGAAGCTTTCTTT
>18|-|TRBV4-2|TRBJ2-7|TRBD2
CASSQVSSGTTASYEQYF
TGTGCCAGCAGCCAAGTGTCCTCCGGGACTACCGCATCCTACGAGCAGTACTTC
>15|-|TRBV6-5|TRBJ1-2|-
CASSYSNLPSYGYTF
TGTGCCAGCAGTTACTCGAATCTCCCGAGCTATGGCTACACCTTC